These 7 T cell receptor beta chains originate from one sample sequenced in a study of blood T cell repertoires in COVID-19. Data came from immunoSEQ multiplex PCR; TCRdb stores just in-frame clones and leaves some out. The top ten hold around 1.8% of the sample, which has 350,000 to 550,000 clones, roughly nine tenths seen once. The specimen was PBMCs or T cells enriched from blood (not recorded which). All receptors come from a woman aged 18-29 years with acute COVID-19.

This rearrangement joins TRBV11-2 to TRBJ1-4, with D possibly being TRBD1 (6 bases). V lost 2 bases and J 8 bases, leaving 15 bases between the germline ends. The CDR3 length is 15 residues. The germline V gene encodes CDR1 SGHAT and CDR2 FQNNGV. This chain's CDR3 is CASSLTGTPAEKLFF. In DNA form, the CDR3 reads TGTGCCAGCAGCTTAACCGGGACACCGGCAGAAAAACTGTTTTTT.

This rearrangement joins TRBV5-1 to TRBJ1-4; the D gene is possibly TRBD1 (6 bases). Germline CDR1 and CDR2: SGHRS and YFSETQ. With 5 bases removed from V and 1 base from J, the gap between germline ends came to 9 bases. The CDR3 length is 14 residues. CDR3 sequence: CASRTQGTNEKLFF. The CDR3 nucleotides read TGCGCCAGCAGGACACAGGGAACTAATGAAAAACTGTTTTTT.

The CDR3 loop reads CAISESGGGTNIQYF. CDR3 nucleotides: TGTGCCATCAGTGAGTCCGGCGGGGGGACGAACATTCAGTACTTC. The chain carries TRBV10-3 and TRBJ2-4; 8 nucleotides line up with TRBD2. CDR3 size: 15 residues. Trimming removed 0 bases from V and 7 bases from J; junction bases left unmatched: 5. Germline CDR1 reads ENHRY; CDR2 reads SYGVKD.

This clone has just a few counts. The rearrangement links TRBV6-5 to TRBJ1-5; D is ambiguous. Germline V lookup: CDR1 MNHEY, CDR2 SVGAGI. This CDR3 is 14 amino acids long. V lost 3 bases, J lost 0 bases, and 6 bases lay in between. CDR3 region: CASSYSNSNQPQHF. For the CDR3, the DNA is TGTGCCAGCAGTTATTCTAATAGCAATCAGCCCCAGCATTTT.

The chain combines TRBV2 with TRBJ1-1; D gene unclear. This CDR3 has 13 amino acids. V lost 3 bases to trimming and J lost 1 base, with 6 bases between them. Germline loops: CDR1 SNHLY, CDR2 FYNNEI. The CDR3 protein is CASSDTENTEAFF. The CDR3 region has the DNA TGTGCCAGCAGTGACACAGAGAACACTGAAGCTTTCTTT.

The chain carries TRBV5-8 and TRBJ2-3; 8 positions agree with TRBD2. Trimming cost V 0 bases and J 1 base; bases outside gene matches: 7. The CDR3 length is 17 residues. Germline V gene lookup returns CDR1 SGHTS and CDR2 YDEGEE. In DNA form, the CDR3 reads TGTGCCAGCAGCTTGGATTCCGGGGGGGCCGGCACAGATACGCAGTATTTT. Its protein is CASSLDSGGAGTDTQYF.

The rearrangement joins TRBV25-1 to TRBJ1-1, with TRBD1 matching over 7 bases. The CDR3 sequence is 15 residues long. Germline CDR1 and CDR2: MGHDK and SYGVNS. V lost 1 base, J lost 4 bases, and 6 bases stayed unmatched. The DNA of the CDR3 is TGTGCCAGCAGTGAATGGGAGACAGGGATCACTGAAGCTTTCTTT. Translated, it gives CASSEWETGITEAFF.